The 25 T cell receptor beta chains presented below share a single source sample, sequenced in a study of cytomegalovirus exposure and HLA in healthy donors. It was with 60 Vbeta and 13 Jbeta primers that the PCR ran. TCRdb keeps only in-frame clones here, not all; method: immunoSEQ multiplex PCR. The table shows about 130,000 clones, with more than 75% occurring only once. The sample taken for sequencing was PBMCs. The receptor source for this set is a man aged 30 to 45 in good health and CMV-seronegative.

The CDR3 bases are TGCGCCAGCAGAACCGGGACAGGGGGGAGCACCATATATTTT. Protein sequence: CASRTGTGGSTIYF. The chain uses TRBV10-2 and TRBJ1-3; 11 bases line up with TRBD1. The CDR3 runs 14 residues. The V gene end was trimmed by 6 bases and the J gene end by 9 bases; junction bases not matched to a gene: 7. The germline gives CDR1 WSHSY, CDR2 SAAADI.

V is TRBV30 and J is TRBJ2-3, with TRBD2 identical over 7 bases. CDR3 size: 13 residues. Germline V CDR1 and CDR2: GTSNPN, SVGIG (reference sequence). The V segment lost 8 bases and the J segment 4 bases; nucleotides outside the gene matches: 9. The CDR3 bases are TGTGCCGGGTGGCGGGAGAACGCAGATACGCAGTATTTT. Protein sequence: CAGWRENADTQYF. The full variable domain, with the rest looked up from reference TRBV30 and TRBJ2-3, is SQTIHQWPATLVQPVGSPLSLECTVEGTSNPNLYWYRQAAGRGLQLLFYSVGIGQISSEVPQNLSASRPQDRQFILSSKKLLLSDSGFYLCAGWRENADTQYFGPGTRLTVL.

This clone was detected only a few times. The rearrangement links TRBV6-5 to TRBJ1-1; TRBD1 aligns across 7 bases. The junction had 7 bases not matched to a gene; V was cut back by 8 bases and J by 4 bases. The CDR3 spans 13 residues. CDR1 and CDR2 (germline): MNHEY, SVGAGI. CDR3 sequence: CASRGTALTEAFF. As DNA, the CDR3 is TGTGCCAGCCGCGGGACAGCGCTCACTGAAGCTTTCTTT.

The chain recombines TRBV4-1 with TRBJ2-1, with 9 bases identical to TRBD2. Germline V gene sequence: CDR1 MGHRA, CDR2 YSYEKL. CDR3 length: 16 residues. V lost 8 bases to trimming and J lost 8 bases; unmatched junction nucleotides: 16. This chain's CDR3 is CASGMGLAGIVYEQFF. In DNA form, the CDR3 reads TGCGCCAGCGGAATGGGCCTAGCGGGAATTGTCTATGAGCAGTTCTTC.

The V and J genes are TRBV27 and TRBJ2-2; the D is unclear. The length of the CDR3 is 15 residues. Germline V CDR1 and CDR2: MNHEY, SMNVEV (reference sequence). Trimming shortened V by 6 bases and J by 6 bases, and 17 bases separated the two germline ends. The chain's CDR3 is CASRSIRVGAGELFF. The DNA of the CDR3 is TGTGCCAGCAGATCTATCCGAGTGGGCGCCGGGGAGCTGTTTTTT.

The chain joins TRBV5-1 to TRBJ2-3, with 7 bases identical to TRBD1. The CDR3 length is 16 residues. Germline V gene data show CDR1 as SGHRS and CDR2 as YFSETQ. V dropped 0 bases and J dropped 2; count of bases not matched to a gene: 6. The CDR3 nucleotides are TGCGCCAGCAGCTTGGCAATGACAGGGCCCACAGATACGCAGTATTTT. It is translated as CASSLAMTGPTDTQYF.

V and J are TRBV29-1 and TRBJ2-1; the D gene is possibly TRBD1 (5 bases). Trimming took off 8 bases at V and 15 bases at J, with 20 bases between the two ends. Germline values: CDR1 SQVTM, CDR2 ANQGSEA. The CDR3 runs to 11 residues. CDR3 DNA sequence: TGCAGCTTCAATCTAGGGGCATATTGGTTCTTC. Its translation is CSFNLGAYWFF.

J is TRBJ1-2 and V is TRBV7-9; D may be TRBD1 (5 bases). Looked up from germline, CDR1 is SEHNR and CDR2 is FQNEAQ (reference sequence). V was cut by 5 bases and J by 4 bases, with 11 bases left in between. CDR3 length: 13 amino acids. CDR3 sequence reads: CASSEEGVYGYTF. CDR3 coding DNA: TGTGCCAGCAGCGAAGAAGGGGTCTATGGCTACACCTTC.

The CDR3 DNA reads TGTGCCAGCAGTGGATTAGCGGCGAACACCGGGGAGCTGTTTTTT. Residues: CASSGLAANTGELFF. This chain uses TRBV2 with TRBJ2-2; D is possibly TRBD2 (6 bases). Germline CDR1 reads SNHLY; CDR2 reads FYNNEI. V lost 4 bases to trimming and J lost 0 bases, with 9 bases between them. CDR3 size: 15 residues.

The rearrangement uses TRBV30 and TRBJ2-1; TRBD2 aligns across 8 bases. This CDR3 is built from 14 residues. Germline CDR1 is GTSNPN and CDR2 is SVGIG (reference sequence). V trimming: 1 base; J trimming: 5 bases; junction bases outside the gene matches: 4. CDR3 nucleotides: TGTGCCTGGAGTGGGACTAGCCGCGACAATGAGCAGTTCTTC. Translated, it gives CAWSGTSRDNEQFF.

J is TRBJ1-2 and V is TRBV6-5; 7 positions agree with TRBD1. The CDR3 totals 15 residues. The ends lost 10 bases at V and 1 base at J; junction bases unmatched: 12. Germline V gene sequence: CDR1 MNHEY, CDR2 SVGAGI. In nucleotides, the CDR3 is TGTGCCACCGGAACCGCGACAGGGATTAACTATGGCTACACCTTC. This encodes CATGTATGINYGYTF.

V usage is TRBV7-2 and J usage is TRBJ2-3; tentative D call: TRBD2 (6 bases). Germline V CDR1 and CDR2: SGHTA, FQGNSA. The CDR3 is 14 amino acids. V was cut by 3 bases and J by 1 base, with 8 bases left in between. CDR3 in amino acids: CASSLTRGTDTQYF. The CDR3 DNA follows: TGTGCCAGCAGCTTGACTAGGGGCACAGATACGCAGTATTTT.

The chain is built from TRBV9 and TRBJ1-4; no clear D gene. Deletions cut 0 bases from V and 10 bases from J, with 10 bases between. The CDR3 contains 13 residues. From germline, CDR1 is SGDLS and CDR2 YYNGEE. CDR3: CASSVGASGKLFF. The CDR3 DNA sequence: TGTGCCAGCAGCGTAGGGGCTTCAGGAAAACTGTTTTTT.

V usage is TRBV5-1 and J usage is TRBJ1-1, with 7 bases aligning to TRBD1. The CDR3 is made up of 12 amino acids. Germline V CDR1 and CDR2: SGHRS, YFSETQ. The junction had 3 bases not matched to a gene; V was cut back by 2 bases and J by 8 bases. The DNA of the CDR3 is TGCGCCAGCAGCTTTCAGGGGGTCGAAGCTTTCTTT. Its translation is CASSFQGVEAFF.

This chain connects TRBV14 to TRBJ2-1, with TRBD2 matching 9 bases. The CDR3 has 16 amino acids. V lost 4 bases, J lost 2 bases, and 6 bases stayed unmatched. Germline V gene sequence: CDR1 SGHDN, CDR2 FVKESK. CDR3 region: CASSRGTSSAYNEQFF. The CDR3 nucleotides read TGTGCCAGCAGCCGGGGGACTAGCAGCGCCTACAATGAGCAGTTCTTC.

The chain couples TRBV6-4 to TRBJ2-1, with TRBD1 matching 9 bases. The CDR3 contains 15 residues. After removal of 6 bases from V and 2 bases from J, the junction contained 5 bases not matched to a gene. The germline CDR1 and CDR2 sequences are MRHNA and SNTAGT. The CDR3, as DNA: TGTGCCAGCAGCGAGGACAGGGGAGCCTACAATGAGCAGTTCTTC. Its protein product is CASSEDRGAYNEQFF.

J is TRBJ2-7 and V is TRBV19; D not certain. Trimming left V 2 bases short and J 2 bases short, with 7 bases between. The CDR3 is 13 amino acids. CDR1 and CDR2 (germline): LNHDA, SQIVND (reference sequence). The CDR3 nucleotides read TGTGCCAGTAGTATAACTAACACCTACGAGCAGTACTTC. Protein sequence: CASSITNTYEQYF.

This chain links TRBV27 with TRBJ2-2, with 7 nucleotides matching TRBD2. After removal of 5 bases from V and 7 bases from J, the junction contained 10 bases not matched to a gene. CDR1 is MNHEY and CDR2 is SMNVEV in the germline V gene (reference sequence). The CDR3 consists of 15 residues. The CDR3 is CASSPETSFDGELFF. The CDR3, as DNA: TGTGCCAGCAGTCCCGAGACTAGCTTTGACGGGGAGCTGTTTTTT.

This clone was seen a few times. The genes are TRBV9 and TRBJ2-7, with TRBD2 matching 7 bases. Unmatched junction bases numbered 14, after V lost 4 bases and J lost 4 bases. The V gene's germline CDR1 is SGDLS and CDR2 YYNGEE. The CDR3 has 16 residues. CDR3 DNA sequence: TGTGCCAGCAGCCCCTGGGGGGGACTCTACCCTTACGAGCAGTACTTC. Its translation: CASSPWGGLYPYEQYF. The full variable domain, in which reference TRBV9 and TRBJ2-7 provide the parts outside the CDR3, is DSGVTQTPKHLITATGQRVTLRCSPRSGDLSVYWYQQSLDQGLQFLIQYYNGEERAKGNILERFSAQQFPDLHSELNLSSLELGDSALYFCASSPWGGLYPYEQYFGPGTRLTVT.

The rearrangement links TRBV7-6 to TRBJ2-1, with D possibly being TRBD2 (6 bases). This CDR3 is 15 amino acids long. Germline CDR1 and CDR2: SGHVS and FNYEAQ. Trimming cost V 8 bases and J 4 bases, with 18 bases left between them. CDR3: CASRSESGLYNEQFF. The CDR3 region has the DNA TGTGCCAGCCGCAGCGAGAGCGGGTTGTACAATGAGCAGTTCTTC.

The rearrangement links TRBV6-5 to TRBJ1-1, with TRBD1 matching over 9 bases. Unmatched junction bases numbered 2, after V lost 6 bases and J lost 3 bases. Looked up from germline, CDR1 is MNHEY and CDR2 is SVGAGI. CDR3 size: 13 residues. Here the CDR3 reads CASRDRGHTEAFF. The CDR3 DNA is TGTGCCAGCAGGGACAGGGGACACACTGAAGCTTTCTTT.

The chain couples TRBV7-2 to TRBJ2-7; 8 bases map to TRBD2. The CDR3 has 14 amino acids. Trimming cost V 6 bases and J 6 bases; bases outside gene matches: 10. Germline CDR1 and CDR2: SGHTA and FQGNSA. The CDR3 reads CASRRREGLLEQYF. The CDR3 DNA sequence: TGTGCCAGCAGACGTCGGGAGGGCCTGCTCGAGCAGTACTTC.

This chain uses TRBV19 with TRBJ1-3; D is perhaps TRBD1 (6 bases). This CDR3 is built from 13 residues. In germline, CDR1 is LNHDA, CDR2 SQIVND (reference sequence). Trimming pared 8 bases from V and 4 bases from J, leaving 12 bases between. CDR3 coding DNA: TGTGCCAGTGCGGGGGGCGACGGAAACACCATATATTTT. Translation: CASAGGDGNTIYF.

The CDR3 DNA reads TGTGCCAGCAGCCCTCAAAGTGGACTCAGGGGAAACATTCAGTACTTC. It codes for CASSPQSGLRGNIQYF. The chain employs TRBV9 and TRBJ2-4, with TRBD1 as a possible D gene (6 bases). V was shortened by 4 bases and J by 6 bases, with 20 bases between the two germline ends. Germline loops: CDR1 SGDLS, CDR2 YYNGEE. The CDR3 extends over 16 amino acids.

The chain carries TRBV7-7 and TRBJ2-3; D is perhaps TRBD2 (6 bases). V shed 6 bases and J shed 3 bases, with 10 bases lying between them. The CDR3 loop spans 13 amino acids. Germline loops: CDR1 SSHAT, CDR2 FNYEAQ (reference sequence). CDR3 in amino acids: CASSLGGTDTQYF. For the CDR3, the DNA is TGTGCCAGCAGTTTGGGGGGAACAGATACGCAGTATTTT.